The text below deals with one TCR beta chain. Antigen: not known. The data belong to a study of cytomegalovirus exposure and HLA in healthy donors. As for the study in general: Among about 179 million T cells, an earlier analysis found roughly 100 million unique TCR beta sequences. General study points: Most likely, a cluster of highly shared sequence variants arose as a sequencing artifact. In a later analysis, a missense DCLRE1C variant was linked to TCR beta V- and J-gene trimming.

The germline V gene has CDR1 SGHAT and CDR2 FQNNGV. J gave up 2 bases and V 5 bases, and 9 bases lay outside the gene matches. The CDR3 covers 16 residues. Healthy individuals who donated bone marrow served as the donors. The study ran its PCR with 60 Vbeta and 13 Jbeta primers. Here immunoSEQ multiplex PCR was the method, and the copy in TCRdb shows in-frame clones only, minus some. This sample has approximately 200,000 clones, with approximately 79% found just once. Sequenced sample: PBMCs. The chain joins TRBV11-2 to TRBJ2-3; 8 positions agree with TRBD2. This clonotype was sampled from a man aged 18 to 29 in good health and CMV-seronegative. In nucleotides, the CDR3 is TGTGCCAGCAGCACAAGGCGAGCGGGGGTCACAGATACGCAGTATTTT. Translation: CASSTRRAGVTDTQYF.